This TCR beta chain was profiled in a study of beta chain features in type 1 diabetes. In the study overall: The patient and healthy donor groups were comparable for age, gender and cell yields.

The entirety of the isolated RNA underwent reverse transcription, so expressed TCRB transcripts were sequenced. Here immunoSEQ multiplex PCR was the method, and the copy in TCRdb shows in-frame clones only, minus some. The table shows more than 350,000 clones, with around 10% occurring only once. The CDR3 is made up of 15 amino acids. V was pared by 0 bases and J by 4 bases, with 13 bases between. Germline loops: CDR1 KGHSH, CDR2 LQKENI. V usage is TRBV18 and J usage is TRBJ2-7; D might be TRBD2 (5 bases). This receptor was taken from a woman aged 18-29 years in good health. Sequenced material: naive CD4+ T cells from blood. The CDR3 DNA follows: TGTGCCAGCTCACCACCTAACAGCGGAGCATACGAGCAGTACTTC. Amino acid sequence: CASSPPNSGAYEQYF.